This TCR beta chain originates from a study of blood T cell repertoires in COVID-19. Study-level information: Samples came from the United States, Italy and Spain, spanning acute and convalescent COVID-19. PBMCs, B-cell-depleted T cells, or T cells were the source of the cDNA or gDNA that made up the material.

The table came from immunoSEQ multiplex PCR; TCRdb's copy has only in-frame clones and leaves some out. The data hold about 260,000 clones, with around 88% observed a single time. The CDR3 has 13 amino acids. The ends were cut back, 0 bases at V and 2 bases at J, with 7 bases in the middle. Germline CDR1 GTSNPN, CDR2 SVGIG (reference sequence). A word on this clone: The same CDR3 arises from other DNA sequences in this sample as well.

This sequence joins TRBV30 and TRBJ1-1; maybe TRBD1 (5 bases). The sample taken for sequencing was peripheral blood. This TCR was recovered from a man aged 25 to 40 with active or convalescent COVID-19. The chain's CDR3 is CAWSVGGNTEAFF. The CDR3 region has the DNA TGTGCCTGGAGTGTGGGGGGTAACACTGAAGCTTTCTTT.